This TCR beta chain was recorded in a study of cytomegalovirus exposure and HLA in healthy donors. The study, taken as a whole, reports: Overall, under 200 TCR beta chains were annotated as cytomegalovirus-associated. A prior analysis recorded that most TCR beta V segments were productive about 90% or about 30% of the time.

CDR3 length: 15 residues. Germline V CDR1 and CDR2: LNHDA, SQIVND (reference sequence). V lost 0 bases and J 1 base, leaving 9 bases between the germline ends. PCR primers comprised 60 Vbeta and 13 Jbeta primers. In the original processing: Later work found 65 million to 90 million unique TCR beta chains, with 9.5 million to 14 million shared. Libraries were prepared by immunoSEQ multiplex PCR; TCRdb keeps only in-frame clonotypes and omits some of them. V, J and clone size are those of that table, while D and trimming were read from the DNA. This sample has 250,000 to 350,000 clones, with 72% found just once. To note about this clone: The antigen is not known. Other DNA sequences in this sample translate to the same CDR3.

The chain carries TRBV19 and TRBJ1-1; D unclear. Input material: PBMCs. The receptor was isolated from a female donor in good health and CMV-seronegative. The CDR3 DNA reads as TGTGCCAGTAGTATAGATCCCACAGCGAACACTGAAGCTTTCTTT. Protein product: CASSIDPTANTEAFF.